This T cell receptor (beta chain) was profiled in a study of T cell changes during pregnancy in multiple sclerosis. The V segment lost 5 bases and the J segment 3 bases; nucleotides outside the gene matches: 9. The germline V gene has CDR1 MNHEY and CDR2 SVGAGI. This CDR3 has 15 amino acids. Method: immunoSEQ multiplex PCR; TCRdb's copy keeps in-frame clones and lacks some. The sample holds under 35,000 clones, 70% to 90% seen once. This chain uses TRBV6-5 with TRBJ1-1, with 7 nucleotides matching TRBD1. The clonotype comes from a female donor with multiple sclerosis, enrolled in a pregnancy study. The material sequenced was CD8+ T cells from peripheral blood mononuclear cells, taken before pregnancy. CDR3: CASSTLTGQDTEAFF. Written as DNA, the CDR3 is TGTGCCAGCAGTACCCTGACAGGGCAAGACACTGAAGCTTTCTTT.